This is a list of T cell receptor beta chains from one sample in a study of neoadjuvant anti-PD-1 for oral cavity cancer. Measured with immunoSEQ multiplex PCR; TCRdb has only the in-frame clones, and not every one. The data hold roughly 36,000 clones, with 35% to 40% observed a single time. The source was tumor tissue, collected after nivolumab (anti-PD-1) treatment. The receptors stem from a person aged 35 to 85 with oral cavity squamous cell carcinoma. The CDR3 runs from the conserved cysteine through the conserved F or W.

CDR3 | V
CATRSTGSYEQYF | TRBV15
CATRVNHIETQYF | TRBV7-8
CASSLGVGTPTLLFGYTF | TRBV9
CASSSEQGHGYTF | TRBV7-9
CASSFLQQGSEAFF | TRBV28
CASSFGSVRTDTQYF | TRBV5-4
CSFLDGNEKLFF | TRBV29-1
CASSARDRGYEQYF | TRBV19
CAIQGDSNQPQHF | TRBV7-9
CASSLTGGANEKLFF | TRBV5-1
CASSWPRGSDNEQFF | TRBV5-4
CASSDAGYWTEAFF | TRBV6-1
CASSYSGNTGELFF | TRBV6-6
CAWSGVGGRIDTQYF | TRBV30
CASSWGGLANYGYTF | TRBV5-6
CASSLYFSGRLLNTEAFF | TRBV7-8
CASNHDNYGYTF | TRBV28
CARGEDTNTGELFF | TRBV2
CASSIQGSYNSPLHF | TRBV19
CAISAGDNQPQHF | TRBV10-3
CASSTIGDQPQHF | TRBV6-1
CASSSPPGTDNEKLFF | TRBV28
CASSLAGAYQETQYF | TRBV5-1
CASSSRAGVSSYEQYF | TRBV7-9
CASSYSSTNQPQHF | TRBV6-6
CASSLSGNTDTQYF | TRBV7-6
CASALDYNEQFF | TRBV19
CASSFRERAQETQYF | TRBV11-1
CAVGQGYGYTF | TRBV2
CASSLGTGITEAFF | TRBV11-2
CAWSVPDRRTGELFF | TRBV30
CASSLAGGNTGELFF | TRBV10-2
CAISEYTTTSGQETQYF | TRBV10-3
CASSHQVRGTETEAFF | TRBV14
CSASLVNIQYF | TRBV20-1
CASSLEGGSGDDGYGYTF | TRBV7-6
CASGPSGTDTQYF | TRBV5-6
CASSTGLLGNEQYF | TRBV2
CASSLTGMAGANVLTF | TRBV11-3
CASSLVWDSRSSYEQYF | TRBV5-1
CASSRAGQHMNTEAFF | TRBV5-1
CASSPGTGAYGYTF | TRBV5-8
CASSGQGTGANVLTF | TRBV19
CASSLLPGVTSYNEQFF | TRBV7-9
CASSTGQRNEQFF | TRBV6-6
CASSPQTVGNSPLHF | TRBV18
CASSLSQGDTEAFF | TRBV7-6